What follows describes a single T cell receptor (beta chain). This clone's antigen is unknown. No clone much larger than this one lies a single base away; base qualities are absent. Other DNA variants within this sample encode the same CDR3. Library creation used the immunoSEQ multiplex PCR assay. To provide template for TCR sequencing, every sample had RNA extracted and reverse transcribed into cDNA. SuperScript III was used for first-strand cDNA synthesis, primed with a 2:1 mix of oligo-dT and random hexamers. A synthetic immune receptor repertoire was used to measure amplification bias, and any remaining bias was corrected computationally. Turning to the authors' computational methods: Raw reads were preprocessed to remove errors, and CDR3 was defined by IMGT conventions from the conserved cysteine to phenylalanine. To get clonality, Shannon entropy was normalized by log2 of the number of productive unique TCRs and the result was subtracted from 1. Whether scalp clones were CD4 or CD8 was inferred by matching scalp TCRbeta sequences against CD4 and CD8 repertoires sorted from blood. The source is immuneACCESS, and TCRdb retained only in-frame sequences with V and J called. Part of the clones is not carried over; for the studies checked, unresolved V genes explain less than half of this, and the remainder is unexplained. V, J and clone size reflect that table, while D and trimming were determined from the DNA. This sample comprises roughly 150,000 clones, over 70% of them detected only once. The ten largest clones add up to roughly 16% of the sample.

The sample originates from a study of CD8+ T cells in alopecia areata (dated by TCRdb to 2017 to 2018). Notes on the research overall: The treated patients, all with moderate-to-severe alopecia areata, were enrolled in an open-label pilot trial of oral tofacitinib given at 5 to 10 mg twice daily. Patients received tofacitinib for 6 to 18 months and were then followed off drug for 6 months to check for delayed response and recurrence. The study used high-throughput TCRbeta sequencing to examine T cell clonal expansion in alopecia areata, in both the C3H/HeJ mouse model and human patients. Scalp tissue and sorted CD4+ and CD8+ peripheral blood T cells from patchy and totalis/universalis alopecia areata patients and from healthy controls were covered by human TCRbeta sequencing. Biopsies were taken from tofacitinib-treated patients at baseline and at 4 and 24 weeks of treatment, and a later scalp biopsy was taken in several of the tofacitinib-treated patients. Scalp clonality was compared across normal scalp (n=4), patchy alopecia areata scalp (n=8), and alopecia totalis/universalis scalp (n=8). RNA was obtained with the PAXgene miRNA kit for fixed scalp, the miRNeasy kit for PBMCs, and the RNeasy kit for mouse skin. Amplification of TCRbeta CDR3 regions was done by immunoSEQ multiplex PCR using 35 Vbeta forward primers and 13 Jbeta reverse primers.

General study outcomes and caveats: Unlike mouse skin, which is dominated by gammadelta T cells, normal human skin has resident alphabeta T cells that are also sequenced, and this complicates analysis of the scalp TCR repertoire. Lesional scalp, especially in alopecia totalis/universalis, showed higher clonality and more expanded CD8+ clones than normal scalp, suggesting antigenic drive. TCR sequences shared between patients were less clear than in mice, possibly partly because of HLA diversity in the patient population.

This specimen's time point label, per the study, means: baseline before oral tofacitinib. Lesional scalp punch biopsies and peripheral blood were collected from alopecia areata patients. PBMCs were isolated by density centrifugation and stained for CD3, CD4 and CD8, after which CD4+ and CD8+ T cells were sorted on a FACSAria. The clonotype comes from a human donor with alopecia areata. This specimen consisted of CD8+ T cells sorted from blood, obtained at week 0.

The CDR3: CASSQDGTYEQYF. The nucleotide sequence is TGCGCCAGCAGCCAAGACGGAACCTACGAGCAGTACTTC. Here the chain combines TRBV4-1 and TRBJ2-7, with the identity of the D gene unclear. The germline ends are 5 bases apart after V is trimmed by 0 bases and J by 2 bases. The CDR3 starts with the cysteine, ends with the phenylalanine, and has 13 residues. Only the CDR3 DNA is retained, 39 bases long and in frame from the first base. As encoded in the germline V gene, CDR1 is MGHRA while CDR2 is YSYEKL.